The 9 T cell receptor beta chains below come from one sample, sequenced in a study of early T cells in non-severe SARS-CoV-2 infection. TCRdb re-called the 5' RACE reads with MiXCR, one entry per CDR3 protein. The table includes around 60,000 distinct CDR3 sequences, about 11% detected once. The sample was whole blood, taken at baseline. Receptors were obtained from an adult who was a healthcare worker with PCR-confirmed SARS-CoV-2 infection or an uninfected control (not recorded which).

The genes are TRBV7-2 and TRBJ2-7; D could derive from TRBD1 or TRBD2 (6 bases each). Between the trimmed V and J ends, which lost 7 bases and 3 bases, there was a span of 13 bases. Germline V gene sequence: CDR1 SGHTA, CDR2 FQGNSA. The CDR3 length is 13 residues. The CDR3 coding sequence is TGTGCCAGCACGAGGGGGGACATCTACGAGCAGTACTTC. It is translated as CASTRGDIYEQYF.

The chain recombines TRBV4-2 with TRBJ2-5, with D perhaps matching TRBD2 (6 bases). This CDR3 is built from 15 residues. V was trimmed by 0 bases and J by 2 bases, leaving 10 bases between them. Germline V gene lookup returns CDR1 LGHNA and CDR2 YNFKEQ. CDR3 DNA: TGTGCCAGCAGCCAAGATCTGCTAGCGCAAGAGACCCAGTACTTC. This encodes CASSQDLLAQETQYF.

V and J are TRBV7-3 and TRBJ2-2; tentatively, D is TRBD1 (6 bases). With 5 bases removed from V and 4 bases from J, the gap between germline ends came to 14 bases. The CDR3 length is 15 residues. The germline V gene has CDR1 SGHTA and CDR2 FQGTGA. The CDR3 nucleotides read TGTGCCAGCAGCCTAAACCTAGGGGGCACCGGGGAGCTGTTTTTT. The encoded protein is CASSLNLGGTGELFF. The full variable domain, completed using reference TRBV7-3 and TRBJ2-2, is GAGVSQTPSNKVTEKGKYVELRCDPISGHTALYWYRQSLGQGPEFLIYFQGTGAADDSGLPNDRFFAVRPEGSVSTLKIQRTERGDSAVYLCASSLNLGGTGELFFGEGSRLTVL.

This clonotype was picked up many times. J is TRBJ1-5 and V is TRBV19; D remains unclear. V shed 7 bases and J shed 0 bases, with 13 bases lying between them. The V gene's germline CDR1 is LNHDA and CDR2 SQIVND (reference sequence). The CDR3 loop spans 15 amino acids. The DNA of the CDR3 is TGTGCCAGTAATCCCCAGCCACTTAGCAATCAGCCCCAGCATTTT. This codes for CASNPQPLSNQPQHF.

This clonotype showed up just a few times. This chain joins TRBV6-6 and TRBJ2-7; either TRBD1 or TRBD2 may supply D (6 bases each). Trimming removed 10 bases from V and 3 bases from J, with 19 bases in between. The CDR3 has 14 amino acids. The germline gives CDR1 MNHNY, CDR2 SVGAGI (reference sequence). The CDR3 nucleotides are TGTGCCACCGTCATACAGGGAGGATTCTACGAGCAGTACTTC. Its protein product is CATVIQGGFYEQYF.

There are many counts of this clonotype. The V and J genes are TRBV11-2 and TRBJ1-6; no definite D call. CDR3 length equals 13 residues. V lost 4 bases and J 7 bases, leaving 8 bases between the germline ends. CDR1 is SGHAT, CDR2 FQNNGV, per germline. CDR3 amino acids: CASSSNQNSPLHF. DNA for the CDR3: TGTGCCAGCAGCTCGAATCAGAATTCACCCCTCCACTTT.

The chain employs TRBV4-1 and TRBJ2-2, with TRBD1 matching 8 bases. Germline CDR1 reads MGHRA; CDR2 reads YSYEKL. The junction had 4 bases not matched to a gene; V was cut back by 4 bases and J by 3 bases. This CDR3 is 15 amino acids long. CDR3 protein: CASSPDREDTGELFF. DNA for the CDR3: TGCGCCAGCAGCCCGGACAGGGAGGACACCGGGGAGCTGTTTTTT.

The CDR3 is CASSRTLGTEAFF. The CDR3, as DNA: TGTGCCAGCAGTCGGACCCTTGGGACTGAAGCTTTCTTT. This chain uses TRBV6-5 with TRBJ1-1; D call uncertain. Germline V gene data show CDR1 as MNHEY and CDR2 as SVGAGI. Trimming took off 5 bases at V and 5 bases at J, with 12 bases between the two ends. The CDR3 is 13 amino acids.

This clonotype has more than one count but fewer than ten. This chain connects TRBV4-2 to TRBJ2-1; possibly TRBD1 for D (6 bases). Trimming removed 0 bases at V and 4 bases at J, with 13 bases between. Germline V gene lookup returns CDR1 LGHNA and CDR2 YNFKEQ. CDR3 length: 16 amino acids. CDR3 in DNA: TGTGCCAGCAGCCAAGAAGTGGGGGCGCGATACAATGAGCAGTTCTTC. It translates to CASSQEVGARYNEQFF.